This entry lists 23 T cell receptor beta chains sequenced from one sample in a study of T cell responses to AZD1222 COVID-19 vaccine. The repertoire was sequenced with immunoSEQ multiplex PCR; TCRdb's copy has only in-frame clones and lacks some. The sample yields 80,000 to 90,000 clones, about 92% seen once. Sequencing used peripheral blood, obtained on day 0 of AZD1222 vaccination. The receptors were gathered from an adult in good health.

The gene calls are TRBV6-5 and TRBJ1-4; D is unresolved. Germline values: CDR1 MNHEY, CDR2 SVGAGI. V lost 6 bases and J lost 7, with 18 bases in between. This CDR3 region has 15 residues. In DNA form, the CDR3 reads TGTGCCAGCAGGGTCGAGTATGGGATTGTTGAAAAACTGTTTTTT. This sequence encodes CASRVEYGIVEKLFF.

V gene TRBV12-3 or TRBV12-4 combines with J gene TRBJ1-5; possible D gene TRBD1, 6 bases. V was clipped by 8 bases and J by 4 bases, with 12 bases between them. CDR3 size: 13 residues. CDR3 loop: CASAAGTNQPQHF. The CDR3, as DNA: TGTGCCAGCGCCGCAGGGACAAATCAGCCCCAGCATTTT.

V and J are TRBV19 and TRBJ2-1, with TRBD2 matching over 16 bases. CDR1 LNHDA and CDR2 SQIVND come from the germline V gene (reference sequence). V lost 3 bases to trimming and J lost 9 bases; unmatched junction nucleotides: 2. The CDR3 contains 15 residues. The CDR3 DNA sequence: TGTGCCAGTAGTATGGGGACTAGCGGGAGGGCTGAGCAGTTCTTC. It codes for CASSMGTSGRAEQFF.

This sequence joins TRBV6-4 and TRBJ2-2, with a weak D call TRBD1 (6 bases). The V end lost 3 bases, the J end lost 4 bases, and 9 bases lay between the germline ends. The germline V gene encodes CDR1 MRHNA and CDR2 SNTAGT. The CDR3 loop spans 14 amino acids. The CDR3 here is CASSEQGPTGELFF. CDR3 nucleotide sequence: TGTGCCAGCAGTGAGCAGGGGCCCACCGGGGAGCTGTTTTTT.

The chain uses TRBV5-1 and TRBJ1-6, with unresolved D. Per germline, CDR1 SGHRS and CDR2 YFSETQ. The CDR3 length is 15 residues. The ends were cut back, 5 bases at V and 4 bases at J, with 13 bases in the middle. CDR3 sequence reads: CASSPDGMYNSPLHF. The CDR3, as DNA: TGCGCCAGCAGTCCTGATGGGATGTATAATTCACCCCTCCACTTT.

The chain carries TRBV5-8 and TRBJ2-1, with D perhaps matching TRBD2 (7 bases). Germline V gene lookup returns CDR1 SGHTS and CDR2 YDEGEE. The CDR3 covers 15 residues. The germline V and J ends were trimmed by 4 bases and 7 bases, with 18 bases remaining between them. The DNA for the CDR3 is TGTGCCAGCAGCCTGGGCGGGGGCCTTTGGAATGAGCAGTTCTTC. It yields the protein CASSLGGGLWNEQFF.

The chain links TRBV14 to TRBJ1-2, with D unresolved. With 1 base removed from V and 7 bases from J, the gap between germline ends came to 10 bases. Germline values: CDR1 SGHDN, CDR2 FVKESK. This CDR3 spans 13 amino acids. The CDR3 spells CASSQGTVTGYTF. Written as DNA, the CDR3 is TGTGCCAGCAGCCAAGGAACAGTAACTGGCTACACCTTC. The whole variable domain, remainder taken from reference TRBV14 and TRBJ1-2, is EAGVTQFPSHSVIEKGQTVTLRCDPISGHDNLYWYRRVMGKEIKFLLHFVKESKQDESGMPNNRFLAERTGGTYSTLKVQPAELEDSGVYFCASSQGTVTGYTFGSGTRLTVV.

The chain employs TRBV6-1 and TRBJ1-3; the match to TRBD1 covers 10 bases. The CDR3 loop spans 16 amino acids. The V segment lost 5 bases and the J segment 1 base; nucleotides outside the gene matches: 5. Germline V gene lookup returns CDR1 MNHNS and CDR2 SASEGT. This CDR3 is CASSQDRGQSGNTIYF. CDR3 nucleotides: TGTGCCAGCAGTCAAGACAGGGGGCAATCTGGAAACACCATATATTTT.

The rearrangement links TRBV7-6 to TRBJ1-5; D is possibly TRBD1 (6 bases). Trimming pared 5 bases from V and 7 bases from J, leaving 15 bases between. The CDR3 has 14 residues. The germline gives CDR1 SGHVS, CDR2 FNYEAQ. CDR3 coding DNA: TGTGCCAGCAGCCCCGACAGGTCCGGGCAGCCCCAGCATTTT. Translating it yields CASSPDRSGQPQHF.

The chain uses TRBV12-3 or TRBV12-4 and TRBJ1-1; 7 bases line up with TRBD1. Trimming took 5 bases from V and 7 from J; bases not matched to a gene: 7. The CDR3 runs to 13 residues. As DNA, the CDR3 is TGTGCCAGCAGTCGAGACAGGGAGAGTGAAGCTTTCTTT. Amino acid sequence: CASSRDRESEAFF.

This chain uses TRBV7-9 with TRBJ1-4; D not resolved. V lost 0 bases, J lost 8 bases, and 16 bases lay in between. CDR1 and CDR2 from the germline V gene are SEHNR and FQNEAQ (reference sequence). This CDR3 is 16 amino acids long. In DNA, the CDR3 is TGTGCCAGCAGCTTAGCGCACGGCAGACTGGGGGAAAAACTGTTTTTT. It encodes CASSLAHGRLGEKLFF. Full variable domain (rest looked up from reference TRBV7-9 and TRBJ1-4): DTGVSQNPRHKITKRGQNVTFRCDPISEHNRLYWYRQTLGQGPEFLTYFQNEAQLEKSRLLSDRFSAERPKGSFSTLEIQRTEQGDSAMYLCASSLAHGRLGEKLFFGSGTQLSVL.

This chain's CDR3 is CASSFSDTQYF. DNA of the CDR3: TGTGCCAGCAGCTTCTCCGATACGCAGTATTTT. The J gene is TRBJ2-3, the V gene TRBV11-2; the D is unclear. Germline CDR1 and CDR2: SGHAT and FQNNGV. The CDR3 extends over 11 amino acids. The V end was cut by 3 bases, the J end by 6 bases, with 4 bases between.

The rearrangement uses TRBV10-3 and TRBJ1-3; 7 nucleotides match TRBD1. V lost 10 bases, J lost 2 bases, and 5 bases stayed unmatched. Germline V gene sequence: CDR1 ENHRY, CDR2 SYGVKD. The CDR3 loop spans 13 amino acids. Written as DNA, the CDR3 is TGTGCCACGGGAGGGGGCACTGGAAACACCATATATTTT. Translating gives CATGGGTGNTIYF.

The chain combines TRBV3-1 (or the pseudogene TRBV3-2) with TRBJ2-3; D is ambiguous. The germline V gene encodes CDR1 LGHDT and CDR2 YNNKEL (reference sequence). Trimming removed 2 bases from V and 0 bases from J, with 3 bases in between. CDR3 length: 13 residues. The CDR3: CASSQRSTDTQYF. The CDR3 nucleotides read TGTGCCAGCAGCCAAAGGAGCACAGATACGCAGTATTTT.

The chain uses TRBV7-8 and TRBJ2-7, with 8 bases fitting TRBD1. Germline V lookup: CDR1 SGHVS, CDR2 FQNEAQ. V was pared by 4 bases and J by 3 bases, with 5 bases of the junction left unmatched. The CDR3 consists of 14 residues. CDR3: CASSSDRDGYEQYF. The CDR3, as DNA: TGTGCCAGCAGCTCGGACAGGGATGGCTACGAGCAGTACTTC. Full variable domain (missing parts from reference TRBV7-8 and TRBJ2-7): GAGVSQSPRYKVAKRGQDVALRCDPISGHVSLFWYQQALGQGPEFLTYFQNEAQLDKSGLPSDRFFAERPEGSVSTLKIQRTQQEDSAVYLCASSSDRDGYEQYFGPGTRLTVT.

This clone appeared a single time. The V and J genes are TRBV30 and TRBJ1-1; TRBD1 might be the D (6 bases). This CDR3 is built from 16 residues. Looked up from germline, CDR1 is GTSNPN and CDR2 is SVGIG (reference sequence). Trimming removed 2 bases from V and 1 base from J, with 17 bases in between. The CDR3: CAWSKWGAMGNTEAFF. The CDR3 nucleotides are TGTGCCTGGAGTAAGTGGGGGGCGATGGGGAACACTGAAGCTTTCTTT.

V gene TRBV10-3 combines with J gene TRBJ2-7; 8 bases agree with TRBD1. Germline assignment: CDR1 ENHRY and CDR2 SYGVKD. The length of the CDR3 is 18 residues. V shed 3 bases and J 1 base; nucleotides not matched to a gene: 14. The CDR3 sequence: CAISDPTERTGLSYEQYF. CDR3 DNA sequence: TGTGCCATCAGTGACCCGACTGAAAGGACAGGGCTTTCCTACGAGCAGTACTTC.

V and J are TRBV29-1 and TRBJ2-7; D is tentatively TRBD1 or TRBD2 (6 bases each). Trimming shortened V by 2 bases and J by 1 base, and 15 bases separated the two germline ends. Germline V gene lookup returns CDR1 SQVTM and CDR2 ANQGSEA. The CDR3 contains 15 residues. The CDR3 DNA follows: TGCAGCGTTGAATGCGAGGGGGGCAGGTCCTACGAGCAGTACTTC. Residues: CSVECEGGRSYEQYF.

V usage is TRBV10-3 and J usage is TRBJ1-2; tentative D call: TRBD1 (5 bases). The CDR3 consists of 13 residues. Germline loops: CDR1 ENHRY, CDR2 SYGVKD. V shed 3 bases and J shed 7 bases, with 12 bases lying between them. The DNA of the CDR3 is TGTGCCATCAGTGATTCAGGGCTAAGTGGCTACACCTTC. Its protein product is CAISDSGLSGYTF.

This sequence joins TRBV19 and TRBJ1-5; tentatively, D is TRBD1 (6 bases). V dropped 1 base and J dropped 7 bases, with 14 bases sitting between them. The CDR3 has 15 residues. CDR1 and CDR2 (germline): LNHDA, SQIVND (reference sequence). CDR3 bases: TGTGCCAGTAGTATAGGAGGTGGGGGGGCGCAGCCCCAGCATTTT. This gives the protein CASSIGGGGAQPQHF. Filled out from reference TRBV19 and TRBJ1-5, the complete variable domain reads DGGITQSPKYLFRKEGQNVTLSCEQNLNHDAMYWYRQDPGQGLRLIYYSQIVNDFQKGDIAEGYSVSREKKESFPLTVTSAQKNPTAFYLCASSIGGGGAQPQHFGDGTRLSIL.

CDR3 in amino acids: CASSRANYGYTF. The CDR3 region has the DNA TGTGCCAGCAGCCGGGCTAACTATGGCTACACCTTC. The V call is TRBV25-1, the J call TRBJ1-2; D not certain. The CDR3 is 12 residues long. Per germline, CDR1 MGHDK and CDR2 SYGVNS. The V gene lost 6 bases and the J gene lost 0 bases, with 5 bases spanning the gap.

V and J are TRBV21-1 and TRBJ1-1; the DNA was not used to check the table's D call, TRBD1. TRBV21-1 is a recognized pseudogene. The CDR3 is 13 residues long. The chain's CDR3 is CASSLTGWAEAFF. In DNA, the CDR3 is TGTGCCAGCAGCCTAACAGGGTGGGCTGAAGCTTTCTTT.

The chain recombines TRBV18 with TRBJ1-1, with 10 bases lining up with TRBD1. Germline CDR1 KGHSH, CDR2 LQKENI. The CDR3 has 14 residues. Trimming removed 6 bases from V and 5 bases from J; junction bases left unmatched: 6. The CDR3 region is CASSRQGARTEAFF. CDR3 in DNA: TGTGCCAGCTCTAGACAGGGGGCGCGTACTGAAGCTTTCTTT.